This T cell receptor beta chain was profiled in a study of cytomegalovirus exposure and HLA in healthy donors. Study findings and constraints: In a later analysis, at a false discovery rate of 0.05, fewer than 20,000 TCR beta sequences were associated with HLA alleles. When analyzed later, a missense DCLRE1C variant was found to be linked to TCR beta V- and J-gene trimming. The productive fraction for most TCR beta V segments was about 87% or about 30% in an earlier analysis. Presence/absence analyses assumed roughly uniform sequencing depth across donors, which may not hold.

This CDR3 comprises 16 residues. Germline V CDR1 and CDR2: SGHNT, YYREEE (reference sequence). V shed 3 bases, J shed 8 bases, and the junction held 11 bases outside the gene matches. Turning to this clone: The antigen remains unidentified.

PCR used 60 Vbeta primers and 13 Jbeta primers. Profiling relied on immunoSEQ multiplex PCR, and the TCRdb table lists in-frame clones only, not all of them. The sample carries some 200,000 clones, over 65% recorded once. The source is a woman aged 45 to 65 in good health and CMV-seropositive. Sequences were obtained from PBMCs. This chain joins TRBV5-4 and TRBJ1-6, with 7 bases lining up with TRBD1. CDR3 coding DNA: TGTGCCAGCAGCTGGAACAACAGGGGCTCCGATTCACCCCTCCACTTT. This codes for CASSWNNRGSDSPLHF.